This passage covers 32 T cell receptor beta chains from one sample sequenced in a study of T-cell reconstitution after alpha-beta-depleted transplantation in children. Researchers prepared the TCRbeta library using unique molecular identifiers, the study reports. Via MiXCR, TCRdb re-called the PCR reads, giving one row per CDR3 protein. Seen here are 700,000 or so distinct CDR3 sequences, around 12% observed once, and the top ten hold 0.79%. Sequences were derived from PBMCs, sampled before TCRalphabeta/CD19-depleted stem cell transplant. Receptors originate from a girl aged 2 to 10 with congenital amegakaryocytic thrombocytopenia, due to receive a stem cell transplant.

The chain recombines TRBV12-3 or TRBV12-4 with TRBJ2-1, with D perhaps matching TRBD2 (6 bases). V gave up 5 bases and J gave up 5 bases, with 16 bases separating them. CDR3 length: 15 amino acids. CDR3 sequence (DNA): TGTGCCAGCAGTAGGGCCGGGAGTACCAACAATGAGCAGTTCTTC. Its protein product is CASSRAGSTNNEQFF.

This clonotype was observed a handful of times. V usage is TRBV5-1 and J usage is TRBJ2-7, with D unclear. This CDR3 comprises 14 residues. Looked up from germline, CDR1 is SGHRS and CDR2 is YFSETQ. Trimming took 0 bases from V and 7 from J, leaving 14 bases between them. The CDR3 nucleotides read TGCGCCAGCAGCTTGGCCCCTAACGGTGGAGAGCAGTACTTC. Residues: CASSLAPNGGEQYF.

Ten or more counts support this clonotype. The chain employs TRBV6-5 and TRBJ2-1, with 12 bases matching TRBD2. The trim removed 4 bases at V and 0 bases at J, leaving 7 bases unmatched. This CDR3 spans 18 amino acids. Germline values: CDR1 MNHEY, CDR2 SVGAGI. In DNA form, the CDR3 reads TGTGCCAGCAGTTCCGGGACTAGCGGGTTATTCTCCTACAATGAGCAGTTCTTC. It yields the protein CASSSGTSGLFSYNEQFF.

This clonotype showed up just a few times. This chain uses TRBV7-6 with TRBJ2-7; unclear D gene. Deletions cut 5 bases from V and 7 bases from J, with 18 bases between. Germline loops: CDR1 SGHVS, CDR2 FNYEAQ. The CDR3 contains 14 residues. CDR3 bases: TGTGCCAGCAGCGCAACCCCAGATGGGTTGGAGCAGTACTTC. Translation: CASSATPDGLEQYF.

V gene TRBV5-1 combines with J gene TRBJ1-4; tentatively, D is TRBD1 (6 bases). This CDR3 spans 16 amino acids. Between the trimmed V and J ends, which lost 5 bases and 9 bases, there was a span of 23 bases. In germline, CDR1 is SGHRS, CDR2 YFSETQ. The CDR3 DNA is TGCGCCAGCAGTTTTCGGGGGCCGGGATTAAATCAAAAACTGTTTTTT. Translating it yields CASSFRGPGLNQKLFF.

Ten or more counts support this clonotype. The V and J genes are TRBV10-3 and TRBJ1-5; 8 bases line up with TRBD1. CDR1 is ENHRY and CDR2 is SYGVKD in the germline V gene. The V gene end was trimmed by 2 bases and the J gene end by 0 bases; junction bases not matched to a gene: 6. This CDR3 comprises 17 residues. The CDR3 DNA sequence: TGTGCCATCAGTGAGGAACAGGGGGGACATAGCAATCAGCCCCAGCATTTT. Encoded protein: CAISEEQGGHSNQPQHF.

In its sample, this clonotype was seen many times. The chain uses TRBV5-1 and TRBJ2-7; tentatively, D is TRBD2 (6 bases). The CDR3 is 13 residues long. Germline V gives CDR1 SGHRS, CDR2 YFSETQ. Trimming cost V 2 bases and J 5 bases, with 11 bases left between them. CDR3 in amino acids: CASSFGGLNEQYF. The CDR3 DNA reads TGCGCCAGCAGCTTTGGGGGACTCAACGAGCAGTACTTC.

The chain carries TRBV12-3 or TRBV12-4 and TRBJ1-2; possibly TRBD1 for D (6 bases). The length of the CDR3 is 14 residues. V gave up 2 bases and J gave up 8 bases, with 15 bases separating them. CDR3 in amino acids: CASSLLRGARGYTF. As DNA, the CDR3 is TGTGCCAGCAGTTTACTGCGGGGGGCTAGGGGCTACACCTTC.

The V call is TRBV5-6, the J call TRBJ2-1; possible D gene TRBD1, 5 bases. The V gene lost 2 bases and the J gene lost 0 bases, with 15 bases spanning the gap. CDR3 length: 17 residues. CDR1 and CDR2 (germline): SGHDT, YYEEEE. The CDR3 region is CASSFDRGKGSYNEQFF. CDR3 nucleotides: TGTGCCAGCAGCTTTGACAGAGGTAAAGGCTCCTACAATGAGCAGTTCTTC.

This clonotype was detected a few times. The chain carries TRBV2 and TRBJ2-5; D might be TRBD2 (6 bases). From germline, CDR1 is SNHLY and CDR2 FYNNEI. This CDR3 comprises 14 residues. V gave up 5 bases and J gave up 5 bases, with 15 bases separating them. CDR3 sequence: CASSPQGGGETQYF. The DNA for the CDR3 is TGTGCCAGCAGTCCTCAGGGAGGAGGGGAGACCCAGTACTTC.

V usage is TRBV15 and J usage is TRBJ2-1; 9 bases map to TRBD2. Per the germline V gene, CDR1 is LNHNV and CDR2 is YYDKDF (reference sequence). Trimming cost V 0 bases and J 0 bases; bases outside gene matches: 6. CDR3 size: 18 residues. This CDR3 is CATSRDSRLAASYNEQFF. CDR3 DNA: TGTGCCACCAGCAGAGATTCAAGACTAGCGGCCTCCTACAATGAGCAGTTCTTC.

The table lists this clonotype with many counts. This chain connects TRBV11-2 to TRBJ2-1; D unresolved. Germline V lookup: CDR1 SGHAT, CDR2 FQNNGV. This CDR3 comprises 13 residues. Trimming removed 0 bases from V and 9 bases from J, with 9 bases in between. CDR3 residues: CASSLERTPEQFF. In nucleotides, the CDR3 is TGTGCCAGCAGCTTAGAACGGACGCCTGAGCAGTTCTTC.

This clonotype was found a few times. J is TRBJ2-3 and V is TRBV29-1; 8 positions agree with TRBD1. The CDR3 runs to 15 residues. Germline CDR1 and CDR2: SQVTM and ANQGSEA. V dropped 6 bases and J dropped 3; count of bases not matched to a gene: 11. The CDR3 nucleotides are TGCAGCGTCAACAGGGGGGAAAGGTCTACAGATACGCAGTATTTT. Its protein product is CSVNRGERSTDTQYF.

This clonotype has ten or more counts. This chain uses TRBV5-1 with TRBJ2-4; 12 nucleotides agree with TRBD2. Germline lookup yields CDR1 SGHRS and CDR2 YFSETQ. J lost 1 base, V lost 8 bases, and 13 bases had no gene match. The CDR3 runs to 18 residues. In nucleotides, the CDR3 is TGCGCCAGACTAGCGGGAGGAGAATCAGATATCGCCAAAAACATTCAGTACTTC. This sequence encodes CARLAGGESDIAKNIQYF.

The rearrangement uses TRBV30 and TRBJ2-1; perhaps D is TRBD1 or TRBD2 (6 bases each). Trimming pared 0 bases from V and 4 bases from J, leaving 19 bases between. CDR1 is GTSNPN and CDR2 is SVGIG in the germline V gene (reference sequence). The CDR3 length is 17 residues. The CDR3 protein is CAWSVVGGRKRYNEQFF. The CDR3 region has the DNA TGTGCCTGGAGTGTAGTCGGGGGCAGGAAACGGTACAATGAGCAGTTCTTC.

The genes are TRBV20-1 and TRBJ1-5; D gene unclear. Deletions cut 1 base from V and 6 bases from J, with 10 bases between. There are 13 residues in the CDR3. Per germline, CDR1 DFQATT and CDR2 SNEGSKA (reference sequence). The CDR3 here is CSARVGSIQPQHF. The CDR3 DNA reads TGCAGTGCTAGAGTTGGAAGTATTCAGCCCCAGCATTTT.

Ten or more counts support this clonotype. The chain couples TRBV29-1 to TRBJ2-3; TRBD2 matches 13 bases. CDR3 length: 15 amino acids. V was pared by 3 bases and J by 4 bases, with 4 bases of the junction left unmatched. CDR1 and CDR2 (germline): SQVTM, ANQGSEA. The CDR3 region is CSVDGLAGDPDTQYF. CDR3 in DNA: TGCAGCGTTGATGGACTAGCGGGAGACCCAGATACGCAGTATTTT.

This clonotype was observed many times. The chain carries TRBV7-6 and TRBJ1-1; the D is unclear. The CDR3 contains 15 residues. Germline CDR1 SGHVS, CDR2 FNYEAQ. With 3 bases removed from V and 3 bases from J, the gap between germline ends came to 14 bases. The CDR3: CASSFSGRVDTEAFF. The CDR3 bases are TGTGCCAGCAGCTTTAGTGGCCGGGTTGACACTGAAGCTTTCTTT.

CDR3 nucleotides: TGTGCCAGCAGTCATGTAACTAGCGGCAGCTCCTACGAGCAGTACTTC. Translated: CASSHVTSGSSYEQYF. The rearrangement uses TRBV4-2 and TRBJ2-7, with 8 bases matching TRBD2. V lost 6 bases and J lost 0; bases outside the gene matches: 10. From germline, CDR1 is LGHNA and CDR2 YNFKEQ. This CDR3 contains 16 residues.

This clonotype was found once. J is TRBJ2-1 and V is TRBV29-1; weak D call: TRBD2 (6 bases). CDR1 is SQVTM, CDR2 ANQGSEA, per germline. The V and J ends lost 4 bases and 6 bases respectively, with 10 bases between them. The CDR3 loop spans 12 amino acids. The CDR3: CSVARLGNEQFF. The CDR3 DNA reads TGCAGCGTTGCAAGACTAGGCAATGAGCAGTTCTTC.

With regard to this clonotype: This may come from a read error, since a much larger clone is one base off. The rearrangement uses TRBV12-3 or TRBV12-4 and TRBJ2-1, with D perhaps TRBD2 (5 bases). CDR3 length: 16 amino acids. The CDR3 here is CASSSEGGLGINEQLF. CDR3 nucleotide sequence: TGTGCCAGCAGCTCCGAAGGCGGACTGGGGATAAATGAGCAGCTCTTC.

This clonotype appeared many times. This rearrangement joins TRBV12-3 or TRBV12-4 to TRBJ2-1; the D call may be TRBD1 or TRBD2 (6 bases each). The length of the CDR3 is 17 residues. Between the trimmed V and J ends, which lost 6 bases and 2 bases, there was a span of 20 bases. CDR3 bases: TGTGCCAGCAGATTTGGGGGGCCCCTTCCTACCTACAATGAGCAGTTCTTC. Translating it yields CASRFGGPLPTYNEQFF.

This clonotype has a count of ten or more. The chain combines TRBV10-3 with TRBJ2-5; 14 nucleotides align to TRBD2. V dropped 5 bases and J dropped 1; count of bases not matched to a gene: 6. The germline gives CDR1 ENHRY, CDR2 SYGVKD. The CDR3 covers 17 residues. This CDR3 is CAISTGTSGSIQETQYF. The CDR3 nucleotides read TGTGCCATCAGTACTGGGACTAGCGGGAGTATCCAAGAGACCCAGTACTTC.

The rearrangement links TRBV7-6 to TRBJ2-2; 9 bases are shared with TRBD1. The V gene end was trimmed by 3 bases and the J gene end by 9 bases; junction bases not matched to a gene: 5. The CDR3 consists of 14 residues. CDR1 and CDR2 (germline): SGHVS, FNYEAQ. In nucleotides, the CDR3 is TGTGCCAGCAGCTTCTCGGACAGGGGCTGGGAGCTGTTTTTT. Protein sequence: CASSFSDRGWELFF.

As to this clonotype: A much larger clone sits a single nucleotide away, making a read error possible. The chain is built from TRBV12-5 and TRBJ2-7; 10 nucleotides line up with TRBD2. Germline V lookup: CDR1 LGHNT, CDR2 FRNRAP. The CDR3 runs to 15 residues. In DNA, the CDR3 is TGTTCTAGTGGTTTGTCTACTAGCGGGACCTACGAGCAGTACTTC. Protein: CSSGLSTSGTYEQYF.

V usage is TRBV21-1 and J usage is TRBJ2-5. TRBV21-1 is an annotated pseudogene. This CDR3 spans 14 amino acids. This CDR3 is CASSKPGCRETQYF. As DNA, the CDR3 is TGTGCCAGCAGCAAACCGGGCTGCCGAGAGACCCAGTACTTC.

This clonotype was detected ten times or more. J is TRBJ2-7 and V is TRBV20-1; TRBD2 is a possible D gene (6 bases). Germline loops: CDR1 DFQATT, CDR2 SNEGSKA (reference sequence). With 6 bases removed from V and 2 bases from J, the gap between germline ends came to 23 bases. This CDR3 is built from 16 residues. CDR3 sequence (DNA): TGCAGTGCCCTAACCTCCCGGGAGCTGATTCCCTACGAGCAGTACTTC. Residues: CSALTSRELIPYEQYF.

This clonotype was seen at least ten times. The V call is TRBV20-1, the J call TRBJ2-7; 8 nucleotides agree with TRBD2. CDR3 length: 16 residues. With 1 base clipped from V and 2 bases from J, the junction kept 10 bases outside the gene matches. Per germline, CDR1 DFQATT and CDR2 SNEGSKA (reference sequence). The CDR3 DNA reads TGCAGTGCTAGAGCCCCCGGACTAGCCCTTGCCTACGAGCAGTACTTC. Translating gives CSARAPGLALAYEQYF.

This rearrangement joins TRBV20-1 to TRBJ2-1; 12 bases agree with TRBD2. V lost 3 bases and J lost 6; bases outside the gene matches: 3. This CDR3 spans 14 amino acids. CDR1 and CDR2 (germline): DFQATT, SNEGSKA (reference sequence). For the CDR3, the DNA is TGCAGTGCTAGTATGACTAGCGGGAGCAATGAGCAGTTCTTC. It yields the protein CSASMTSGSNEQFF.

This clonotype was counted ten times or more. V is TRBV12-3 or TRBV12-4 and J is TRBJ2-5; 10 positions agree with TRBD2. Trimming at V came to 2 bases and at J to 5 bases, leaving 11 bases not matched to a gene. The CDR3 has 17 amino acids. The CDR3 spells CASSLRGSGRGAETQYF. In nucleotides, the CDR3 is TGTGCCAGCAGTTTAAGGGGGAGCGGGAGGGGGGCCGAGACCCAGTACTTC.

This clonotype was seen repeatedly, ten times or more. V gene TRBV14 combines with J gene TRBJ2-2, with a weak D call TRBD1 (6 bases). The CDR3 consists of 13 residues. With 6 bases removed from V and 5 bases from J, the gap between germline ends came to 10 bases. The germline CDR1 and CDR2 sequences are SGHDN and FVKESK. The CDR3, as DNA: TGTGCCAGCAGTCGAGACAGGACCGGGGAGCTGTTTTTT. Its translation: CASSRDRTGELFF.

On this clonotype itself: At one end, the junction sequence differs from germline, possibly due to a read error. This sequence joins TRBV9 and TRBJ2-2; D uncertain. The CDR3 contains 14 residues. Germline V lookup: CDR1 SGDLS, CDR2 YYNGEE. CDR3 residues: CANSVVAETGELFF. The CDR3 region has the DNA TGTGCCAACAGCGTAGTTGCCGAAACCGGGGAGCTGTTTTTT.